This T cell receptor (beta chain) originates from a study of a mutant IDH1 vaccine in newly diagnosed glioma (TCRdb year 2021). Context from the whole study: Patients were given eight vaccinations, in weeks 1, 3, 5, 7, 11, 15, 19 and 23, which matched visits V03 through V10. Vaccination was initiated 4-6 weeks after radiotherapy alone, or concurrently with temozolomide cycles in the chemotherapy-containing groups. The roughly 32 treated patients were approximately 62% male and around 40% female, with a mean age of approximately 40 years. Prior to enrollment, standard therapy consisting of radiotherapy alone, temozolomide alone, or radiochemotherapy with temozolomide had been administered to patients, with the combination being received by most patients. Peripheral blood samples were drawn at six visits, namely V03 (baseline), V05, V07, V10, V12 and V13. Longitudinal TCRB deep sequencing was performed for roughly 25 treated patients wherever samples were available for exploratory analyses. On the study overall, not on this receptor specifically: The authors stated that sample limitations prevented analyses of patient blood samples from being reproduced. Changes in the top peripheral T cell clonotypes picked up by TCRB sequencing did not appear to be linked to pseudoprogression. Availability determined which PBMC samples were chosen for TCRB deep sequencing. Across multiple MHC alleles, vaccine-induced immune responses were seen in 93.3% of patients.

The time point label for this specimen denotes: week 11, during vaccination. Each vaccine dose, consisting of 300 ug of a 20-mer mutant IDH1 peptide in Montanide, was administered subcutaneously with topical imiquimod. The donors had newly diagnosed IDH1-mutant astrocytomas of WHO grade 3 or 4 that showed loss of nuclear ATRX. The samples were drawn from NOA16, a multicentre, single-arm, open-label phase I trial in Germany that tested a mutant IDH1 peptide vaccine in humans for the first time. Genomic DNA for TCRB sequencing was isolated from EDTA blood with the DNeasy Blood and Tissue Kit. To prepare the library, the immunoSEQ multiplex PCR assay was applied. Following the manufacturer's protocol, the hsTCRB Kit was used to amplify rearranged TCR beta chain sequences. An Illumina MiSeq was used to sequence the TCRB libraries. The published analysis was carried out like this. The kit vendor's proprietary platform handled demultiplexing, trimming and gene mapping. The table was pulled from immuneACCESS by TCRdb, which kept in-frame rearrangements only. Such tables lose some clones; where checked, under half of the loss comes from unresolved V genes, and the rest has no known cause. The DNA gave D and trimming, while V, J and clone size come from that table. In this sample the table shows 31,000 or so clones, roughly 80% of which occur a single time. Jointly, the top ten make up approximately 23% of the sample.

CDR1 and CDR2, per the germline V gene, are SGHRS and YFSETQ. The CDR3 starts with the cysteine, ends with the phenylalanine, and has 14 residues. Only the CDR3 DNA stays, 42 bases, in frame from base 1. Trimming takes 1 base from V and 4 bases from J, and the germline ends sit 11 bases apart. On this clone itself: The specificity of this receptor is unknown. The record has no base qualities; no much larger clone is one base away.

This clonotype was obtained from a man aged 30 to 45 with glioma. In this chain, TRBV5-1 is recombined with TRBJ1-1; confidence is insufficient to name the D gene. Sequenced material: PBMCs, taken from a glioma patient whose treatment included an IDH1 peptide vaccine. The nucleotide sequence reads as follows: TGCGCCAGCAGCTTGAACGGGAAGGTCACTGAAGCTTTCTTT. Translation gives CASSLNGKVTEAFF.